The source of this T cell receptor (beta chain) is a study of CD8 T cells in ankylosing spondylitis. Whole-study findings and limits: According to the report, clones linked to the disease were significantly enriched in matched synovial fluid samples taken from ankylosing spondylitis patients. Disease-associated clonotypes exhibited CD8+ identity and were relatively infrequent in peripheral blood. Blood of patients with ankylosing spondylitis appeared to be characterized by a TCR beta motif of several highly homologous variants.

It was by quantitative 5'-RACE with molecular barcodes that TCR beta libraries were made. TCRdb re-called the 5' RACE reads with MiXCR, one entry per CDR3 protein. The repertoire includes around 140,000 distinct CDR3 sequences, more than 15% of them detected once, and 30% to 35% sits in the top ten. The CDR3 has 13 residues. Looked up from germline, CDR1 is SQVTM and CDR2 is ANQGSEA. Between the trimmed V and J ends, which lost 6 bases and 3 bases, there was a span of 15 bases. Regarding this clonotype: The antigen remains unidentified.

Input material: blood, either unsorted or a sorted T cell fraction (not recorded which). The origin of this receptor is a male donor with ankylosing spondylitis. The chain has TRBV29-1 and TRBJ2-7; D might be TRBD2 (6 bases). This CDR3 reads CSVSRELDYEQYF. The CDR3 nucleotides are TGCAGCGTCAGCCGGGAGCTAGACTACGAGCAGTACTTC.